This T cell receptor (beta chain) stems from a study of T cells in Graves' hyperthyroidism and ophthalmopathy. Study findings and constraints: Most thyroid clonotypes that were expanded above 0.001 also turned up in blood. A 13 V-J signature model discriminated ophthalmopathy versus stable hyperthyroidism.

Patients having uncontrolled infection, another autoimmune disease, pregnancy or lactation were not included. What was amplified from RNA transcripts were TCR beta CDR3 regions. RT-PCR in the first round (using the HTBI primer set) targeted the TCR CDR3. TCRdb reprocessed the multiplex PCR reads with MiXCR, giving one entry per CDR3 protein. The repertoire holds about 580,000 distinct CDR3 sequences, roughly 50% seen once, with 7.5% to 8.5% in the top ten. Concerning this clonotype: The target antigen is unknown.

Sequenced sample: peripheral blood or thyroid tissue (not recorded which). The source is a woman aged 18-35 years with Graves' hyperthyroidism.

The DNA for the CDR3 is TGTGCCAGCAGCCCCGTTATAGGACAGAGTATTGCGGACGAGCAGTACTTC. This codes for CASSPVIGQSIADEQYF. V gene TRBV2 combines with J gene TRBJ2-7; the D gene is possibly TRBD1 (6 bases). V lost 6 bases and J lost 5, with 26 bases in between. The germline V gene has CDR1 SNHLY and CDR2 FYNNEI. This CDR3 is 17 amino acids long. The full variable domain, its missing parts supplied by reference TRBV2 and TRBJ2-7, is EPEVTQTPSHQVTQMGQEVILRCVPISNHLYFYWYRQILGQKVEFLVSFYNNEISEKSEIFDDQFSVERPDGSNFTLKIRSTKLEDSAMYFCASSPVIGQSIADEQYFGPGTRLTVT.